Following are 26 T cell receptor beta chains from one sample sequenced in a study of cytomegalovirus exposure and HLA in healthy donors. The primer mix had 60 Vbeta and 13 Jbeta primers. Assay: immunoSEQ multiplex PCR; the TCRdb copy retains only in-frame clones and omits some. The sample gives more than 150,000 clones, around 80% of which show up once; around 1.5% is in the top ten. Sequences were obtained from PBMCs. All receptors come from a man aged 18-30 years in good health and CMV-seronegative.

The V and J genes are TRBV7-2 and TRBJ2-7; D may be TRBD1 (6 bases). Germline CDR1 SGHTA, CDR2 FQGNSA. The CDR3 runs to 14 residues. Trimming removed 6 bases at V and 0 bases at J, with 12 bases between. The CDR3 spells CASSPSGVSYEQYF. The CDR3 bases are TGTGCCAGCAGTCCCTCAGGGGTCTCCTACGAGCAGTACTTC.

V is TRBV30 and J is TRBJ1-1; D gene ambiguous. CDR1 is GTSNPN, CDR2 SVGIG, per germline (reference sequence). The V and J ends lost 2 bases and 0 bases respectively, with 7 bases between them. This CDR3 contains 13 residues. The CDR3 DNA sequence: TGTGCCTGGAGTATTTTTATGAACACTGAAGCTTTCTTT. Translated: CAWSIFMNTEAFF.

Of note for this clone: Other DNA sequences of this sample code for an identical CDR3. The rearrangement joins TRBV10-3 to TRBJ1-6, with TRBD1 matching 7 bases. After removal of 6 bases from V and 8 bases from J, the junction contained 7 bases not matched to a gene. The CDR3 has 14 residues. From germline, CDR1 is ENHRY and CDR2 SYGVKD. Here the CDR3 DNA reads TGTGCCATCAGCGAAAGAACAGGGGATTCACCCCTCCACTTT. Protein product: CAISERTGDSPLHF.

The rearrangement joins TRBV27 to TRBJ2-1; tentative D call: TRBD2 (7 bases). V lost 7 bases, J lost 6 bases, and 22 bases lay in between. The CDR3 covers 16 residues. The germline gives CDR1 MNHEY, CDR2 SMNVEV (reference sequence). CDR3 in amino acids: CASTPLGAGVSNEQFF. As DNA, the CDR3 is TGTGCCAGCACCCCTTTGGGGGCGGGAGTTTCCAATGAGCAGTTCTTC.

To note about this clone: Other DNA sequences within the sample encode an identical CDR3. This chain uses TRBV9 with TRBJ2-3; TRBD1 aligns across 7 bases. The V and J ends lost 3 bases and 1 base, in that order; junction bases with no gene match: 2. The length of the CDR3 is 14 residues. CDR1 and CDR2 (germline): SGDLS, YYNGEE. CDR3 DNA: TGTGCCAGCAGCGGCGACAGGGGCACAGATACGCAGTATTTT. It translates to CASSGDRGTDTQYF.

The DNA of the CDR3 is TGTGCCAGCAGCTCAGGACTAGCTTCGGAGACCCAGTACTTC. Amino acids: CASSSGLASETQYF. The rearrangement links TRBV9 to TRBJ2-5; 8 bases map to TRBD2. The CDR3 runs 14 residues. The V gene's germline CDR1 is SGDLS and CDR2 YYNGEE. Trimming cost V 4 bases and J 5 bases; bases outside gene matches: 7.

V usage is TRBV7-2 and J usage is TRBJ1-2; 8 bases match TRBD1. Trimming took 5 bases from V and 1 from J; bases not matched to a gene: 3. The CDR3 is 14 amino acids. The V gene's germline CDR1 is SGHTA and CDR2 FQGNSA. CDR3 amino acids: CASSPDRGNYGYTF. CDR3 sequence (DNA): TGTGCCAGCAGCCCCGACAGGGGTAACTATGGCTACACCTTC.

Only a few counts were recorded for this clone. The chain combines TRBV6-5 with TRBJ2-7; the D gene is possibly TRBD1 (5 bases). CDR3 length: 14 amino acids. Germline values: CDR1 MNHEY, CDR2 SVGAGI. Trimming took off 6 bases at V and 4 bases at J, with 16 bases between the two ends. CDR3 in DNA: TGTGCCAGCAGCCCTCGACAGCCTTTATACGAGCAGTACTTC. Translated: CASSPRQPLYEQYF.

This clone was observed a handful of times. The chain recombines TRBV5-1 with TRBJ2-7; 7 bases are shared with TRBD1. After removal of 4 bases from V and 7 bases from J, the junction contained 11 bases not matched to a gene. CDR1 and CDR2 from the germline V gene are SGHRS and YFSETQ. CDR3 length: 14 amino acids. CDR3 nucleotide sequence: TGCGCCAGCAGCCCCAGGGGGTCTGCTGTTGAGCAGTACTTC. Its protein product is CASSPRGSAVEQYF.

The chain links TRBV5-4 to TRBJ2-5; 12 nucleotides match TRBD2. The junction had 6 bases not matched to a gene; V was cut back by 3 bases and J by 6 bases. The CDR3 length is 15 residues. Germline V gene data show CDR1 as SGHNT and CDR2 as YYREEE (reference sequence). The CDR3 reads CASSSGLAGPQTQYF. The DNA for the CDR3 is TGTGCCAGCAGCTCCGGACTAGCGGGACCTCAGACCCAGTACTTC.

This sequence joins TRBV2 and TRBJ2-7; 14 bases fit TRBD2. With V trimmed by 9 bases and J by 2 bases, 6 bases remained unmatched. CDR3 length: 15 amino acids. CDR1 and CDR2 (germline): SNHLY, FYNNEI. The CDR3 bases are TGTGCCAGGGCCAGGACTAGCGGGGGGACCTACGAGCAGTACTTC. Protein product: CARARTSGGTYEQYF. The full variable domain, its missing parts supplied by reference TRBV2 and TRBJ2-7, is EPEVTQTPSHQVTQMGQEVILRCVPISNHLYFYWYRQILGQKVEFLVSFYNNEISEKSEIFDDQFSVERPDGSNFTLKIRSTKLEDSAMYFCARARTSGGTYEQYFGPGTRLTVT.

The chain recombines TRBV27 with TRBJ2-3; 15 positions match TRBD2. The trim removed 2 bases at V and 5 bases at J, leaving 11 bases unmatched. Germline-derived CDR1 and CDR2 are MNHEY and SMNVEV (reference sequence). CDR3 length: 19 amino acids. CDR3 residues: CASSLGGTSGGRKGDTQYF. The CDR3 bases are TGTGCCAGCAGTTTAGGTGGGACTAGCGGGGGGAGAAAGGGAGATACGCAGTATTTT.

This clone was picked up one time. The rearrangement joins TRBV19 to TRBJ2-3; D is unclear. Germline V lookup: CDR1 LNHDA, CDR2 SQIVND (reference sequence). The CDR3 runs 13 residues. The V gene lost 4 bases and the J gene lost 0 bases, with 5 bases spanning the gap. In nucleotides, the CDR3 is TGTGCCAGTAGTACTCCTAGCACAGATACGCAGTATTTT. Encoded protein: CASSTPSTDTQYF.

The chain joins TRBV4-1 to TRBJ2-5; D is perhaps TRBD1 (6 bases). The CDR3 runs to 14 residues. Germline V gene lookup returns CDR1 MGHRA and CDR2 YSYEKL. Trimming removed 0 bases from V and 5 bases from J, with 10 bases in between. The CDR3 sequence: CASSQDLRGETQYF. CDR3 nucleotides: TGCGCCAGCAGCCAAGATCTGAGGGGGGAGACCCAGTACTTC.

The J gene is TRBJ1-5, the V gene TRBV9, with D possibly being TRBD1 (5 bases). The CDR3 sequence is 14 residues long. The V end was cut by 4 bases, the J end by 5 bases, with 13 bases between. Per the germline V gene, CDR1 is SGDLS and CDR2 is YYNGEE. CDR3: CASSRGGGHQPQHF. The CDR3 nucleotides read TGTGCCAGCAGCCGGGGGGGTGGGCATCAGCCCCAGCATTTT.

Comment on this clone: In the same sample, other DNA sequences code for this CDR3. The chain links TRBV6-6 to TRBJ2-3, with 14 bases lining up with TRBD2. The CDR3 has 16 residues. Trimming took 6 bases from V and 4 from J; bases not matched to a gene: 6. Germline CDR1 reads MNHNY; CDR2 reads SVGAGI (reference sequence). CDR3 sequence reads: CASSLGTSGSADTQYF. The CDR3 region has the DNA TGTGCCAGCAGCCTCGGGACTAGCGGGAGTGCAGATACGCAGTATTTT.

The genes are TRBV6-5 and TRBJ1-1; 9 nucleotides match TRBD1. Germline CDR1 MNHEY, CDR2 SVGAGI. CDR3 length: 14 amino acids. Germline trimming cut 5 bases from V and 5 bases from J; bases unmatched to any gene: 6. The chain's CDR3 is CASSPGQGGTEAFF. The CDR3 DNA is TGTGCCAGCAGTCCGGGACAGGGTGGGACTGAAGCTTTCTTT.

This chain's CDR3 is CAWSQKTGIYF. CDR3 nucleotides: TGTGCCTGGAGTCAGAAGACAGGCATTTACTTC. J is TRBJ2-7 and V is TRBV30; a possible D gene is TRBD1 (6 bases). V dropped 2 bases and J dropped 13 bases, with 15 bases sitting between them. The CDR3 length is 11 residues. CDR1 and CDR2 (germline): GTSNPN, SVGIG (reference sequence).

This clone has at least ten counts. CDR3 protein: CAISDSRVNEKLFF. In DNA, the CDR3 is TGTGCCATCAGTGATAGCAGGGTGAATGAAAAACTGTTTTTT. V and J are TRBV10-3 and TRBJ1-4; TRBD1 is a possible D gene (5 bases). V was trimmed by 3 bases and J by 5 bases, leaving 10 bases between them. This CDR3 is 14 amino acids long. CDR1 and CDR2 from the germline V gene are ENHRY and SYGVKD.

V and J are TRBV6-1 and TRBJ1-5; D uncertain. Germline V gene sequence: CDR1 MNHNS, CDR2 SASEGT. V was clipped by 4 bases and J by 0 bases, with 4 bases between them. This CDR3 comprises 13 residues. The CDR3 DNA sequence: TGTGCCAGCAGTGTCCGTAGCAATCAGCCCCAGCATTTT. It encodes CASSVRSNQPQHF.

The J gene is TRBJ1-2, the V gene TRBV6-1; 8 positions agree with TRBD1. The junction had 12 bases not matched to a gene; V was cut back by 7 bases and J by 8 bases. There are 14 residues in the CDR3. Per the germline V gene, CDR1 is MNHNS and CDR2 is SASEGT. CDR3 sequence (DNA): TGTGCCAGCAAAACCGGGACAGGTCTCGTCGGCTACACCTTC. As protein: CASKTGTGLVGYTF.

This sequence joins TRBV19 and TRBJ1-6; D remains ambiguous. The CDR3 sequence is 12 residues long. Between the trimmed V and J ends, which lost 11 bases and 7 bases, there was a span of 12 bases. The germline V gene encodes CDR1 LNHDA and CDR2 SQIVND (reference sequence). CDR3 DNA: TGTGCCGGCGGGGATCCGAATTCACCCCTCCACTTT. Residues: CAGGDPNSPLHF.

This chain connects TRBV30 to TRBJ1-4, with D possibly matching TRBD1 (5 bases). Trimming pared 5 bases from V and 1 base from J, leaving 14 bases between. The germline V gene encodes CDR1 GTSNPN and CDR2 SVGIG (reference sequence). This CDR3 region has 15 residues. CDR3 sequence: CAWAGQARTNEKLFF. The CDR3, as DNA: TGTGCCTGGGCAGGGCAGGCCAGAACTAATGAAAAACTGTTTTTT.

The gene calls are TRBV30 and TRBJ1-1; 7 nucleotides agree with TRBD1. The CDR3 runs 14 residues. CDR1 and CDR2 (germline): GTSNPN, SVGIG (reference sequence). V shed 1 base and J 4 bases; nucleotides not matched to a gene: 6. The CDR3 spells CAWSGQGKVTEAFF. The CDR3 DNA sequence: TGTGCCTGGAGTGGACAGGGAAAGGTCACTGAAGCTTTCTTT. The full variable domain, in which reference TRBV30 and TRBJ1-1 provide the parts outside the CDR3, is SQTIHQWPATLVQPVGSPLSLECTVEGTSNPNLYWYRQAAGRGLQLLFYSVGIGQISSEVPQNLSASRPQDRQFILSSKKLLLSDSGFYLCAWSGQGKVTEAFFGQGTRLTVV.

The V gene is TRBV9, the J gene TRBJ1-1; the D is unclear. The CDR3 extends over 13 amino acids. Trimming left V 3 bases short and J 4 bases short, with 10 bases between. Germline CDR1 SGDLS, CDR2 YYNGEE. The CDR3 DNA is TGTGCCAGCAGCGAAACCCCGGGCACTGAAGCTTTCTTT. Encoded protein: CASSETPGTEAFF.

The chain employs TRBV7-3 and TRBJ1-1; D is unclear. V was pared by 0 bases and J by 5 bases, with 13 bases between. The V gene's germline CDR1 is SGHTA and CDR2 FQGTGA. The CDR3 runs to 15 residues. CDR3 sequence (DNA): TGTGCCAGCAGCTTAACACCAGGTGAAGGAACTGAAGCTTTCTTT. This translates into CASSLTPGEGTEAFF.